One and the same sample provided the 28 T cell receptor beta chains below, sequenced in a study of early T cells in non-severe SARS-CoV-2 infection. TCRdb itself ran the 5' RACE reads through MiXCR, one entry per CDR3 protein. The data hold about 82,000 distinct CDR3 sequences, with over 10% observed a single time. The specimen was whole blood. The receptors shown here come from an adult who was a healthcare worker with PCR-confirmed SARS-CoV-2 infection or an uninfected control (not recorded which).

This clonotype was recorded many times. The chain carries TRBV6-6 and TRBJ1-1; 9 bases fit TRBD1. CDR1 is MNHNY, CDR2 SVGAGI, per germline (reference sequence). There are 14 residues in the CDR3. The V segment lost 5 bases and the J segment 1 base; nucleotides outside the gene matches: 2. CDR3 coding DNA: TGTGCCAGCAGTGGGGGACAGGGGAACACTGAAGCTTTCTTT. It translates to CASSGGQGNTEAFF.

This clonotype was seen only a few times. This chain uses TRBV4-1 with TRBJ2-7; D is unresolved. The germline V and J ends were trimmed by 4 bases and 3 bases, with 7 bases remaining between them. CDR1 MGHRA and CDR2 YSYEKL come from the germline V gene. This CDR3 comprises 12 residues. CDR3 sequence reads: CASSRDFYEQYF. The CDR3 DNA is TGCGCCAGCAGCCGAGACTTCTACGAGCAGTACTTC.

This clonotype was seen at least ten times. The junction departs from germline at one end; a sequencing error may be responsible. The CDR3 sequence is CASSPRQGGNTEAFF. CDR3 sequence (DNA): TGTGCCAGCAGTCCCCGACAGGGGGGGAACACTGAAGCCTTCTTT. This sequence joins TRBV12-3 or TRBV12-4 and TRBJ1-1, with TRBD1 matching over 9 bases. This CDR3 spans 15 amino acids.

There are a few counts of this clonotype. The chain joins TRBV11-1 to TRBJ2-1; TRBD1 is a possible D gene (5 bases). CDR3 length: 15 amino acids. V lost 2 bases to trimming and J lost 3 bases, with 11 bases between them. Per the germline V gene, CDR1 is SGHAT and CDR2 is FQDESV (reference sequence). The CDR3 DNA sequence: TGTGCCAGCAGCTTACTCCCGGACAACTACAATGAGCAGTTCTTC. The encoded protein is CASSLLPDNYNEQFF. Full variable domain (rest looked up from reference TRBV11-1 and TRBJ2-1): EAEVAQSPRYKITEKSQAVAFWCDPISGHATLYWYRQILGQGPELLVQFQDESVVDDSQLPKDRFSAERLKGVDSTLKIQPAELGDSAMYLCASSLLPDNYNEQFFGPGTRLTVL.

The chain has TRBV12-3 or TRBV12-4 and TRBJ2-3, with TRBD2 matching over 12 bases. This CDR3 spans 17 amino acids. V shed 5 bases and J 1 base; nucleotides not matched to a gene: 7. The CDR3 region is CASSPRTSGARTDTQYF. The DNA of the CDR3 is TGTGCCAGCAGTCCCCGGACTAGCGGGGCCCGCACAGATACGCAGTATTTT.

The J gene is TRBJ2-7, the V gene TRBV28; 7 positions agree with TRBD2. This CDR3 comprises 13 residues. Trimming at V came to 7 bases and at J to 5 bases, leaving 8 bases not matched to a gene. Germline loops: CDR1 MDHEN, CDR2 SYDVKM. The CDR3 DNA reads as TGTGCCAGCACGAGTGGCGGGAGACACGAGCAGTACTTC. Amino acid sequence: CASTSGGRHEQYF.

Many counts were recorded for this clonotype. The chain couples TRBV7-9 to TRBJ1-5, with D maybe TRBD1 (5 bases). V was clipped by 1 base and J by 7 bases, with 11 bases between them. This CDR3 contains 14 residues. CDR1 SEHNR and CDR2 FQNEAQ come from the germline V gene (reference sequence). The CDR3 DNA follows: TGTGCCAGCAGCTTAGGGGCAGCAGGGCAGCCCCAGCATTTT. The encoded protein is CASSLGAAGQPQHF.

This clonotype appeared many times. The J gene is TRBJ2-7, the V gene TRBV4-1; no definite D call. CDR3 size: 16 residues. With 2 bases removed from V and 0 bases from J, the gap between germline ends came to 14 bases. Germline CDR1 is MGHRA and CDR2 is YSYEKL. The CDR3 sequence: CASSQSDRRSSYEQYF. DNA of the CDR3: TGCGCCAGCAGCCAATCGGACCGCCGTTCCTCCTACGAGCAGTACTTC.

This clonotype was observed many times. The J gene is TRBJ1-1, the V gene TRBV5-1, with 7 nucleotides matching TRBD1. The CDR3 contains 17 residues. Unmatched junction bases numbered 16, after V lost 4 bases and J lost 4 bases. Germline V gives CDR1 SGHRS, CDR2 YFSETQ. The chain's CDR3 is CASSEWKGAVDITEAFF. The CDR3 nucleotides are TGCGCCAGCAGCGAATGGAAGGGGGCGGTGGACATCACTGAAGCTTTCTTT.

This clonotype has only a few counts. The chain recombines TRBV6-5 with TRBJ2-7; 8 bases agree with TRBD1. The CDR3 length is 14 residues. Germline V gene data show CDR1 as MNHEY and CDR2 as SVGAGI. The CDR3 here is CASSSSRGLYEQYF. For the CDR3, the DNA is TGTGCTTCCAGCTCAAGCAGGGGGCTTTACGAGCAGTACTTC.

This clonotype was seen ten or more times. The rearrangement joins TRBV20-1 to TRBJ2-3, with D perhaps TRBD2 (5 bases). This CDR3 comprises 14 residues. V gave up 5 bases and J gave up 3 bases, with 15 bases separating them. CDR1 is DFQATT and CDR2 is SNEGSKA in the germline V gene (reference sequence). As DNA, the CDR3 is TGCAGTGCTTGGGGAGATAGATCTACAGATACGCAGTATTTT. Residues: CSAWGDRSTDTQYF.

The chain is built from TRBV7-2 and TRBJ2-7; 7 positions match TRBD2. Germline CDR1 SGHTA, CDR2 FQGNSA. The CDR3 is made up of 14 amino acids. V lost 5 bases to trimming and J lost 0 bases; unmatched junction nucleotides: 4. The CDR3 protein is CASSPSGASYEQYF. Here the CDR3 DNA reads TGTGCCAGCAGCCCTAGCGGTGCCTCCTACGAGCAGTACTTC.

The table lists this clonotype with a few counts. V is TRBV7-2 and J is TRBJ2-1, with D possibly TRBD1 on 5 matching bases. CDR3 length: 15 residues. Deletions cut 5 bases from V and 1 base from J, with 12 bases between. Germline CDR1 is SGHTA and CDR2 is FQGNSA. CDR3 loop: CASSHRTTSYNEQFF. The CDR3 DNA sequence: TGTGCCAGCAGCCACAGGACCACATCCTACAATGAGCAGTTCTTC. Full variable domain (remainder filled in from reference TRBV7-2 and TRBJ2-1): GAGVSQSPSNKVTEKGKDVELRCDPISGHTALYWYRQSLGQGLEFLIYFQGNSAPDKSGLPSDRFSAERTGGSVSTLTIQRTQQEDSAVYLCASSHRTTSYNEQFFGPGTRLTVL.

This clonotype occurred many times. The chain couples TRBV7-2 to TRBJ2-2; 8 bases agree with TRBD2. The J segment lost 5 bases and the V segment lost 7 bases, leaving 9 bases of the junction unmatched. The CDR3 runs to 15 residues. Germline CDR1 and CDR2: SGHTA and FQGNSA. The CDR3 here is CASNQAGVATGELFF. The CDR3 DNA sequence: TGTGCCAGCAATCAAGCGGGAGTGGCTACCGGGGAGCTGTTTTTT.

This clonotype was counted only a few times. This chain uses TRBV5-1 with TRBJ2-2; D may be TRBD1 (6 bases). Trimming cost V 1 base and J 2 bases, with 24 bases left between them. The germline gives CDR1 SGHRS, CDR2 YFSETQ. The CDR3 spans 20 residues. DNA for the CDR3: TGCGCCAGCAGCTTGCGATCCGGGACAAGGGTTCCCTCTAACACCGGGGAGCTGTTTTTT. Translated, it gives CASSLRSGTRVPSNTGELFF. Looking up the rest from reference TRBV5-1 and TRBJ2-2 gives the full variable domain: KAGVTQTPRYLIKTRGQQVTLSCSPISGHRSVSWYQQTPGQGLQFLFEYFSETQRNKGNFPGRFSGRQFSNSRSEMNVSTLELGDSALYLCASSLRSGTRVPSNTGELFFGEGSRLTVL.

The chain links TRBV5-1 to TRBJ2-1, with D possibly called TRBD1 or TRBD2 (5 bases each). Between the trimmed V and J ends, which lost 1 base and 7 bases, there was a span of 15 bases. Germline V lookup: CDR1 SGHRS, CDR2 YFSETQ. CDR3 length equals 15 residues. CDR3 nucleotides: TGCGCCAGCAGCTTGACCGGGACCGAGTGGAATGAGCAGTTCTTC. Encoded protein: CASSLTGTEWNEQFF. The full variable domain, in which reference TRBV5-1 and TRBJ2-1 provide the parts outside the CDR3, is KAGVTQTPRYLIKTRGQQVTLSCSPISGHRSVSWYQQTPGQGLQFLFEYFSETQRNKGNFPGRFSGRQFSNSRSEMNVSTLELGDSALYLCASSLTGTEWNEQFFGPGTRLTVL.

This clonotype was observed a few times. This chain joins TRBV29-1 and TRBJ2-1; D tentatively fits TRBD1 or TRBD2 (6 bases each). The CDR3 spans 13 residues. CDR1 and CDR2 (germline): SQVTM, ANQGSEA. V shed 3 bases and J shed 8 bases, with 14 bases lying between them. Written as DNA, the CDR3 is TGCAGCGTTGACCTTGGGGGGCGCGATGAGCAGTTCTTC. Translation: CSVDLGGRDEQFF.

This chain uses TRBV4-1 with TRBJ2-3; D is undetermined. The length of the CDR3 is 15 residues. Germline CDR1 and CDR2: MGHRA and YSYEKL. Trimming pared 3 bases from V and 0 bases from J, leaving 10 bases between. CDR3 sequence: CASSQVTTSTDTQYF. As DNA, the CDR3 is TGCGCCAGCAGCCAGGTCACGACCAGCACAGATACGCAGTATTTT.

The chain combines TRBV6-2 or TRBV6-3 with TRBJ1-1; D call uncertain. Trimming removed 2 bases from V and 5 bases from J, with 12 bases in between. Germline values: CDR1 MNHEY, CDR2 SVGEGT. The CDR3 covers 14 residues. In DNA, the CDR3 is TGTGCCAGCAGTTACATGGGGTCTCGGACTGAAGCTTTCTTT. Translated: CASSYMGSRTEAFF.

This clonotype was observed a few times. This chain links TRBV12-3 or TRBV12-4 with TRBJ1-2, with D perhaps TRBD1 (6 bases). This CDR3 contains 13 residues. V lost 6 bases, J lost 8 bases, and 16 bases lay in between. The CDR3 here is CASRPGGAGGYTF. The CDR3 DNA reads TGTGCCAGCAGACCCGGGGGCGCAGGAGGCTACACCTTC.

This clonotype was detected ten times or more. This sequence joins TRBV5-5 and TRBJ2-1; 7 positions match TRBD1. Trimming at V came to 4 bases and at J to 6 bases, leaving 4 bases not matched to a gene. Germline V CDR1 and CDR2: SGHKS, YYEKEE (reference sequence). This CDR3 has 13 residues. CDR3 bases: TGTGCCAGCAGCCCCTGGGACAGCAATGAGCAGTTCTTC. This sequence encodes CASSPWDSNEQFF.

This clonotype occurred a few times. This chain joins TRBV12-3 or TRBV12-4 and TRBJ2-7; 7 bases agree with TRBD1. J was trimmed by 0 bases and V by 1 base; bases with no gene match: 6. This CDR3 has 16 amino acids. The CDR3 here is CASSLGETGPSYEQYF. CDR3 sequence (DNA): TGTGCCAGCAGTTTAGGGGAGACAGGGCCCTCCTACGAGCAGTACTTC.

This clonotype was picked up a small number of times. The chain employs TRBV3-1 and TRBJ2-1; D is uncertain. V was cut by 1 base and J by 6 bases, with 7 bases left in between. This CDR3 has 13 residues. Germline assignment: CDR1 LGHDT and CDR2 YNNKEL (reference sequence). CDR3 sequence: CASSQVPANEQFF. CDR3 bases: TGTGCCAGCAGCCAAGTCCCCGCCAATGAGCAGTTCTTC.

This chain connects TRBV5-1 to TRBJ2-2; tentatively, D is TRBD2 (6 bases). This CDR3 is 13 amino acids long. With 4 bases removed from V and 8 bases from J, the gap between germline ends came to 12 bases. The germline CDR1 and CDR2 sequences are SGHRS and YFSETQ. CDR3 protein: CASSLEGLGELFF. The CDR3 DNA reads as TGCGCCAGCAGCCTGGAGGGCCTAGGGGAGCTGTTTTTT.

V gene TRBV11-1 combines with J gene TRBJ2-7; TRBD1 aligns across 9 bases. Germline V gene data show CDR1 as SGHAT and CDR2 as FQDESV (reference sequence). Trimming removed 5 bases from V and 10 bases from J; junction bases left unmatched: 3. CDR3 size: 11 residues. The CDR3 DNA reads TGTGCCAGCAGCATGGACAGGGGCCAGTACTTC. It encodes CASSMDRGQYF.

This clonotype was observed a few times. Here the CDR3 reads CASSFTTGAKTDTQYF. The CDR3 region has the DNA TGTGCCAGCAGCTTTACTACCGGGGCCAAGACAGATACGCAGTATTTT. V is TRBV5-5 and J is TRBJ2-3; either TRBD1 or TRBD2 may fit D (5 bases each). This CDR3 is built from 16 residues. The germline V gene encodes CDR1 SGHKS and CDR2 YYEKEE (reference sequence). Trimming took 2 bases from V and 3 from J, leaving 16 bases between them.

A few counts support this clonotype. The chain recombines TRBV2 with TRBJ1-5; 8 positions agree with TRBD1. V shed 6 bases, J shed 1 base, and the junction held 11 bases outside the gene matches. Germline CDR1 is SNHLY and CDR2 is FYNNEI. The CDR3 runs 17 residues. CDR3 bases: TGTGCCAGCAGCGTCCCGGGACAGGCTTTAAGCAATCAGCCCCAGCATTTT. It is translated as CASSVPGQALSNQPQHF.

The V and J genes are TRBV3-1 and TRBJ1-3; D is perhaps TRBD1 (6 bases). CDR3 length: 15 amino acids. From germline, CDR1 is LGHDT and CDR2 YNNKEL (reference sequence). The V and J ends lost 1 base and 0 bases respectively, with 7 bases between them. In DNA, the CDR3 is TGTGCCAGCAGCCAAGGCAGGGGCTCTGGAAACACCATATATTTT. Residues: CASSQGRGSGNTIYF.